The present entry profiles one TCR beta chain with its context. During active infection, Seattle patients enrolled and were then monitored through disease. How the authors handled the data: Counts of nucleated cells, estimated from reference gene primer amplification, were obtained. Sequencing used immunoSEQ multiplex PCR; TCRdb keeps in-frame clones, though not all of them. The V and J calls and clone size come from that table; D and trimming were worked out from the DNA. This table has some 240,000 clones, around four fifths appearing once. The data belong to a study of blood T cell repertoires in COVID-19. Study in general: Researchers got acute and convalescent COVID-19 samples from the United States, Italy and Spain.

The CDR3 consists of 14 residues. Germline loops: CDR1 SGHDT, CDR2 YYEEEE. Trimming pared 2 bases from V and 8 bases from J, leaving 14 bases between. This receptor was obtained from a woman aged 70-85 years with COVID-19, enrolled during active disease. This chain joins TRBV5-6 and TRBJ2-4; a weak D match, TRBD1 (6 bases). Sequenced: peripheral blood. The CDR3 spells CASSFDRISHIQYF. Here the CDR3 DNA reads TGTGCCAGCAGCTTCGACAGGATTTCACACATTCAGTACTTC.